This T cell receptor (beta chain) was observed in a study of blood T cell repertoires in COVID-19. At the level of the study: COVID-19 samples from acute and convalescent phases originated in the United States, Italy and Spain. The analysed material was cDNA or gDNA that came from T cells, B-cell-depleted T cells, or PBMCs.

Original processing methods: Cell counts per sample came from amplifying reference gene primers. TCRdb's copy holds only in-frame clones and misses some; the assay was immunoSEQ multiplex PCR. The DNA was the basis for D and trimming; V, J and clone size are from that table. The sample carries about 70,000 clones, 80% to 90% recorded once. V was pared by 9 bases and J by 3 bases, with 4 bases of the junction left unmatched. This CDR3 region has 14 residues. The germline CDR1 and CDR2 sequences are KGHDR and SFDVKD. The source material was peripheral blood. The chain employs TRBV24-1 and TRBJ2-1; 10 nucleotides align to TRBD2. This clonotype originated in an elderly man with acute or convalescent COVID-19. DNA of the CDR3: TGTGCCACCGAGCGGGAGGGATTCTACAATGAGCAGTTCTTC. This encodes CATEREGFYNEQFF.